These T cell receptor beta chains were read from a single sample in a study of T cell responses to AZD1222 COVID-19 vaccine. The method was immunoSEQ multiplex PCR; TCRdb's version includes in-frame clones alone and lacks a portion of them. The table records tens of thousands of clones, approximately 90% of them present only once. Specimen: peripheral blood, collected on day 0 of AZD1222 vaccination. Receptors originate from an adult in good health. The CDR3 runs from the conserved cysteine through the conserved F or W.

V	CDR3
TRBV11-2	CASSLVGLRGASTDTQYF
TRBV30	CAWSAGGIEKLFF
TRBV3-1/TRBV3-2	CASSQGGQGASIYF
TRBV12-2	CASRDGPPSGGYTF
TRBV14	CASSRRPSGGANEQFF
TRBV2	CACLREQGDYEQYF
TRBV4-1	CASSQAAGLAAYEQYF
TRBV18	CASSPRLGNSNQPQHF
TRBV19	CASSPGGPMINEQFF
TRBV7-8	CASSSPPNQPQHF
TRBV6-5	CAARSYNSPLHF